This T cell receptor beta chain was captured by sequencing in a study of PD-1 blockade in classical Hodgkin lymphoma. Study observations and caveats: The diversity seen at baseline in complete responders resembled that of newly diagnosed patients. Relative to healthy donors, newly diagnosed patients reportedly had lower baseline TCR diversity, which was reported as lower still in relapsed/refractory patients. Individuals initiating nivolumab under 1 year after ASCT were excluded.

Data came from immunoSEQ multiplex PCR; TCRdb stores just in-frame clones and leaves some out. There are about 51,000 clones in the sample; about 80% occur only once, and around 19% lies in the top ten. Sample time point: cycle 4 day 1 (C4D1), after five to seven weeks of nivolumab. Every patient experienced relapse after autologous stem cell transplantation, and brentuximab vedotin exposure varied. Under best response, outcomes were complete response, partial response or progressive disease. The CDR3 extends over 14 amino acids. The germline CDR1 and CDR2 sequences are SGHNT and YYREEE (reference sequence). V was clipped by 4 bases and J by 2 bases; unmatched bases: 3. Comment on this clone: Its antigen remains unidentified.

V gene TRBV5-4 combines with J gene TRBJ2-7; 10 bases are a match to TRBD2. Sequenced material: peripheral blood mononuclear cells (PBMCs), taken before the fourth cycle of nivolumab. The sequence derives from a human donor with classical Hodgkin lymphoma. The CDR3 nucleotides are TGTGCCAGCAGCGCTAGCGGGGGAGCCTACGAGCAGTACTTC. Translation: CASSASGGAYEQYF.